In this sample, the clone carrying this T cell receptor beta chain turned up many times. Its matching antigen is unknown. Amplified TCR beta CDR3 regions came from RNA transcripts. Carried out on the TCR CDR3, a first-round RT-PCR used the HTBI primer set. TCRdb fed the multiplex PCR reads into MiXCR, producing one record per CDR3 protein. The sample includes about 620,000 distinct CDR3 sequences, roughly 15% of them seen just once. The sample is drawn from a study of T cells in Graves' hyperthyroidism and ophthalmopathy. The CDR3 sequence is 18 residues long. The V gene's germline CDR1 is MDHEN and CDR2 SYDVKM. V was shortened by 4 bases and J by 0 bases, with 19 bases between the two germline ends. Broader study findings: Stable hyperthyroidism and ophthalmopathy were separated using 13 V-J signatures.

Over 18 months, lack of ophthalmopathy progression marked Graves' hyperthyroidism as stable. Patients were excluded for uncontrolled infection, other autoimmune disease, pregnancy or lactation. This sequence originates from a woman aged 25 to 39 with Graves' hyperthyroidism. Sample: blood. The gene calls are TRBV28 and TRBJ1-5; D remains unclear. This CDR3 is CASSSPVGSSYSNQPQHF. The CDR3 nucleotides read TGTGCCAGCAGTTCACCTGTCGGGTCAAGTTATAGCAATCAGCCCCAGCATTTT.